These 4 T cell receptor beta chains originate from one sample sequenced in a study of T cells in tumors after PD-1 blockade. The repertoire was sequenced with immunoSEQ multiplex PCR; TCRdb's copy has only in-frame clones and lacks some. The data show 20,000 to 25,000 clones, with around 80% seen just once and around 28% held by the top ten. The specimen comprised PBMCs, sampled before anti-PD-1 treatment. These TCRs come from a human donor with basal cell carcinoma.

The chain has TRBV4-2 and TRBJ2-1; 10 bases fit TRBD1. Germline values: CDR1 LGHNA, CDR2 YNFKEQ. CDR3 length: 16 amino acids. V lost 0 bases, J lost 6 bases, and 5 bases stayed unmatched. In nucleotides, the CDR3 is TGTGCCAGCAGCCAAGATGGGACAGGGGTTGGCAATGAGCAGTTCTTC. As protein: CASSQDGTGVGNEQFF.

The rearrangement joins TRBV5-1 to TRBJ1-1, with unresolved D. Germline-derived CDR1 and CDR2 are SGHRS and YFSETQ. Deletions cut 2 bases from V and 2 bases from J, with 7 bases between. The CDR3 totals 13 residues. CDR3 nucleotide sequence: TGCGCCAGCAGCTTTCAACATAACACTGAAGCTTTCTTT. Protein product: CASSFQHNTEAFF.

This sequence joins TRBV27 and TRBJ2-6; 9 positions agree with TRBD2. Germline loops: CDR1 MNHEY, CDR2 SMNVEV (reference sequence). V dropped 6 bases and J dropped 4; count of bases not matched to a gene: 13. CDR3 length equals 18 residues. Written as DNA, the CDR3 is TGTGCCAGCAGCCTCCGATCTTCTAGCGGGGCCGGGGCCAACGTCCTGACTTTC. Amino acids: CASSLRSSSGAGANVLTF. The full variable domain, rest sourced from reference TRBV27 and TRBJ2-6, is EAQVTQNPRYLITVTGKKLTVTCSQNMNHEYMSWYRQDPGLGLRQIYYSMNVEVTDKGDVPEGYKVSRKEKRNFPLILESPSPNQTSLYFCASSLRSSSGAGANVLTFGAGSRLTVL.

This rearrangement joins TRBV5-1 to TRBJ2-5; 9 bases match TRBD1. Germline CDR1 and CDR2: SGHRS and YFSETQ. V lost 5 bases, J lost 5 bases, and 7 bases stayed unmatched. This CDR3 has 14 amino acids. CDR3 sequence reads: CASRDRGGVETQYF. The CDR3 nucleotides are TGCGCCAGCAGAGACAGGGGGGGTGTGGAGACCCAGTACTTC.